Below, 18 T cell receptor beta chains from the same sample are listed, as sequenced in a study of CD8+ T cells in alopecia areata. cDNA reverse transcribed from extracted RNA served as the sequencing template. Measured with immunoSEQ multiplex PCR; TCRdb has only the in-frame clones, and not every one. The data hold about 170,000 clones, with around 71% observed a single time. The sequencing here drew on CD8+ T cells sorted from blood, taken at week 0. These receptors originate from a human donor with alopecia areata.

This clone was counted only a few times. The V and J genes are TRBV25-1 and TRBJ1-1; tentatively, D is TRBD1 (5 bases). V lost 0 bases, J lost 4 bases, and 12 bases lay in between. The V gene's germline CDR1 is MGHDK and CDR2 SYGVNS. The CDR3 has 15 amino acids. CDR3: CASSEYTAGITEAFF. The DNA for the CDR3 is TGTGCCAGCAGTGAATATACCGCAGGGATCACTGAAGCTTTCTTT.

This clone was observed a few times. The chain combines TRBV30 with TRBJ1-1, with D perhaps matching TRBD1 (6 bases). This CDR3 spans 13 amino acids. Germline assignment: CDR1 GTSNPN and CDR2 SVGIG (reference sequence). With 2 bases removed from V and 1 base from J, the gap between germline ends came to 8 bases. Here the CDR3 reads CAWSPDRNTEAFF. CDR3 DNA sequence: TGTGCCTGGAGTCCGGACAGGAACACTGAAGCTTTCTTT. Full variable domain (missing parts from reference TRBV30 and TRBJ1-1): SQTIHQWPATLVQPVGSPLSLECTVEGTSNPNLYWYRQAAGRGLQLLFYSVGIGQISSEVPQNLSASRPQDRQFILSSKKLLLSDSGFYLCAWSPDRNTEAFFGQGTRLTVV.

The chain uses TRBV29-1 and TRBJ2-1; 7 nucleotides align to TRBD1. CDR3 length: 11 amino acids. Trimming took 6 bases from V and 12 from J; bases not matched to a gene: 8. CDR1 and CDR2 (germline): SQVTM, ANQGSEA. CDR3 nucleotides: TGCAGCGTGACCACAGGGGTAGGGCAGTTCTTC. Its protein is CSVTTGVGQFF.

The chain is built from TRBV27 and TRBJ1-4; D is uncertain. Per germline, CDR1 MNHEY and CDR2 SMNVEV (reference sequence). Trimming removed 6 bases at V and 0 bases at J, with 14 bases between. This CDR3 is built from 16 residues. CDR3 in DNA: TGTGCCAGCAGCTCTCTTGATTCTTCAACTAATGAAAAACTGTTTTTT. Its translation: CASSSLDSSTNEKLFF.

CDR3 region: CASSLQGGRHSYEQYF. The CDR3 coding sequence is TGTGCCAGCAGCTTACAGGGGGGGCGACACTCCTACGAGCAGTACTTC. The chain employs TRBV7-9 and TRBJ2-7; TRBD1 or TRBD2 may be the D gene (7 bases each). The CDR3 covers 16 residues. The V end was cut by 2 bases, the J end by 0 bases, with 14 bases between. CDR1 is SEHNR and CDR2 is FQNEAQ in the germline V gene (reference sequence).

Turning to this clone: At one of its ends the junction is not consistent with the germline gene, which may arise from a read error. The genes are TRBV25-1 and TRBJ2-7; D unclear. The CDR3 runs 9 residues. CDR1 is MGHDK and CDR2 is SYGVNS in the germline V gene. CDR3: CASSEVGNF. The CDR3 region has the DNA TGTGCCAGCAGTGAAGTGGGGAACTTC.

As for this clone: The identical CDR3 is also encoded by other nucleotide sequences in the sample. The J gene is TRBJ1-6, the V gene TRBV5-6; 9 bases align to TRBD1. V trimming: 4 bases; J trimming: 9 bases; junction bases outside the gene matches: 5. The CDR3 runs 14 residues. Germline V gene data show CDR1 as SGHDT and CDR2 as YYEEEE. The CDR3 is CASSLGQGGSPLHF. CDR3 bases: TGTGCCAGCAGCCTGGGACAGGGAGGTTCACCCCTCCACTTT.

The DNA for the CDR3 is TGTGCCAGCAGCCAATGGGTGGGAAGGAGTGACACACCCCAGTACTTC. It codes for CASSQWVGRSDTPQYF. This sequence joins TRBV7-2 and TRBJ2-5, with unresolved D. CDR1 is SGHTA, CDR2 FQGNSA, per germline. V lost 5 bases and J 9 bases, leaving 25 bases between the germline ends. The CDR3 is 16 amino acids.

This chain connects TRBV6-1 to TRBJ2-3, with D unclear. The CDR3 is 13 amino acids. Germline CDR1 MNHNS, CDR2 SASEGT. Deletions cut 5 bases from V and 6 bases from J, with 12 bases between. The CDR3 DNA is TGTGCCAGCAGTCAACCGGGCGCGGATACGCAGTATTTT. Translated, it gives CASSQPGADTQYF.

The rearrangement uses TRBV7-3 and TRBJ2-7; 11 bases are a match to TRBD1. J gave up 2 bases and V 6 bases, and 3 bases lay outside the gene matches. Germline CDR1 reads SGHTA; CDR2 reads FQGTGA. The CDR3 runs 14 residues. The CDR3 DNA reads TGTGCCAGCAGTCCGGGACAGGGGGCCTACGAGCAGTACTTC. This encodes CASSPGQGAYEQYF.

In DNA form, the CDR3 reads TGTGCCAGCGAGCGGGGGAGGGCAGAGACCCAGTACTTC. The encoded protein is CASERGRAETQYF. The genes are TRBV13 and TRBJ2-5, with TRBD2 identical over 8 bases. CDR3 length: 13 amino acids. V gave up 8 bases and J gave up 4 bases; unmatched junction bases: 6. The V gene's germline CDR1 is PRHDT and CDR2 FYEKMQ (reference sequence).

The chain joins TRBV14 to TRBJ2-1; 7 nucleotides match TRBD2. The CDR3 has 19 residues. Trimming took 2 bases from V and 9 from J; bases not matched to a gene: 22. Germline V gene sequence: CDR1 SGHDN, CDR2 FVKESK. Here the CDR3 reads CASSQFTPEKRGRAGEQFF. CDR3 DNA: TGTGCCAGCAGCCAATTTACCCCTGAGAAGCGGGGCCGGGCAGGTGAGCAGTTCTTC.

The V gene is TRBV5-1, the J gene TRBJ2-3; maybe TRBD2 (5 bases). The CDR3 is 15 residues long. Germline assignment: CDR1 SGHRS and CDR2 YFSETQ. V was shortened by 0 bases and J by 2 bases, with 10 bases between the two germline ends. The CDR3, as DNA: TGCGCCAGCAGCTTGGGCAAAGCGGACACAGATACGCAGTATTTT. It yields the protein CASSLGKADTDTQYF.

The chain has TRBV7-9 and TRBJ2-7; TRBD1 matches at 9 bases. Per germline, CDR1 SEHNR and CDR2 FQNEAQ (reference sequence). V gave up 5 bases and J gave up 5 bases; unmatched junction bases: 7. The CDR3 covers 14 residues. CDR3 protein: CASSPTTGGNEQYF. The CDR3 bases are TGTGCCAGCAGCCCGACCACAGGGGGCAACGAGCAGTACTTC.

As DNA, the CDR3 is TGTGCCAGCAGCTTAGGAGGTGATTACGAGCAGTACTTC. This sequence encodes CASSLGGDYEQYF. This chain joins TRBV7-9 and TRBJ2-7; D is ambiguous. Germline CDR1 reads SEHNR; CDR2 reads FQNEAQ (reference sequence). This CDR3 contains 13 residues. V lost 1 base and J 4 bases, leaving 8 bases between the germline ends.

The CDR3 is CASSEGGGKFF. The CDR3 region has the DNA TGCGCCAGCAGCGAGGGCGGGGGCAAGTTCTTC. The chain combines TRBV4-1 with TRBJ2-1; D might be TRBD2 (7 bases). This CDR3 is 11 amino acids long. The V and J ends lost 5 bases and 14 bases respectively, with 13 bases between them. The germline V gene encodes CDR1 MGHRA and CDR2 YSYEKL.

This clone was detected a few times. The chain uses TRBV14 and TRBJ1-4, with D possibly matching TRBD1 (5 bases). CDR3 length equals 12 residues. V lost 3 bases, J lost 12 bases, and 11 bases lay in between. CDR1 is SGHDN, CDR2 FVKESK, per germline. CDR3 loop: CASSHPAGELFF. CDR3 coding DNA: TGTGCCAGCAGCCACCCCGCGGGGGAACTGTTTTTT.

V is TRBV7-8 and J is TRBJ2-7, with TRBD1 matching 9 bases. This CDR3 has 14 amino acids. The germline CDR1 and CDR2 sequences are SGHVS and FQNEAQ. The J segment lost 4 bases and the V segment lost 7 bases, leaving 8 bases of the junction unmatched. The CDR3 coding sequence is TGTGCCAGCAAAACCGGGACAGGGCCTTACGAGCAGTACTTC. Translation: CASKTGTGPYEQYF.